This T cell receptor (beta chain) was identified during a study of T cell repertoires in cytomegalovirus infection. Study in general: The authors relied on CMV epitopes, both recently identified HLA-C-restricted and well-studied HLA-B-restricted.

The germline CDR1 and CDR2 sequences are MNHNS and SASEGT. The CDR3 loop spans 15 amino acids. V was cut by 1 base and J by 3 bases, with 13 bases left in between. TCRdb analysed the reads with MiXCR anew, one entry per CDR3 protein. The sample lists some 900,000 distinct CDR3 sequences, 32% occurring once. Findings of the study overall: HLA-C-restricted CMV clonotypes gave the most frequent clonotype in two of eight donors.

A word on this clonotype: The antigen remains unidentified.

V usage is TRBV6-1 and J usage is TRBJ2-7, with D perhaps TRBD1 or TRBD2 (5 bases each). This specimen was cultured CD8+ T cells from PBMCs, taken from culture after CMV antigen stimulation. This sequence originates from a human donor in good health (CMV status not recorded). Some clones in this sample may be carry-over from other donors' samples. The CDR3 reads CASSEGGSVGYEQYV. Written as DNA, the CDR3 is TGTGCCAGCAGTGAAGGGGGGTCGGTCGGCTACGAGCAGTACGTC.